Presented here are 31 T cell receptor beta chains from one specimen sequenced in a study of cytomegalovirus exposure and HLA in healthy donors (dated by TCRdb to between 2016 and 2019). Library preparation employed the immunoSEQ multiplex PCR assay. The multiplex PCR relied on a mix of 60 forward primers for TCR Vbeta segments and 13 reverse primers for TCR Jbeta segments. TCRdb retrieved this table from immuneACCESS and kept in-frame rearrangements only. Not all clones are present; in checked studies, unresolved V genes account for under half, and no reason is known for the remainder. This sample holds about 180,000 clones; over 80% were observed only once. Jointly, the top ten make up 1.4% of the sample. The sequencing sample was made of PBMCs. The source is a girl aged 10-17 years in good health and CMV-seropositive.

This chain links TRBV28 with TRBJ2-4; D is perhaps TRBD2 (6 bases). Germline V gene sequence: CDR1 MDHEN, CDR2 SYDVKM. The CDR3 is 12 residues long. V lost 3 bases, J lost 10 bases, and 10 bases lay in between. The CDR3 DNA sequence: TGTGCCAGCAGTTTCGTCGGGACTATTCAGTACTTC. Protein product: CASSFVGTIQYF.

This chain joins TRBV30 and TRBJ2-1, with 7 bases matching TRBD2. The V and J ends lost 5 bases and 8 bases, in that order; junction bases with no gene match: 9. The CDR3 covers 13 residues. From germline, CDR1 is GTSNPN and CDR2 SVGIG (reference sequence). The CDR3 protein is CAWGGGRGDEQFF. DNA of the CDR3: TGTGCCTGGGGTGGCGGGAGAGGTGATGAGCAGTTCTTC.

This chain joins TRBV10-3 and TRBJ2-1; 12 nucleotides align to TRBD2. Trimming at V came to 2 bases and at J to 1 base, leaving 9 bases not matched to a gene. Germline loops: CDR1 ENHRY, CDR2 SYGVKD. The CDR3 runs 19 residues. The DNA of the CDR3 is TGTGCCATCAGTGAGGACCTGATTGGACTAGCGGGATCCTACAATGAGCAGTTCTTC. Translation: CAISEDLIGLAGSYNEQFF.

The CDR3 protein is CASSLRAPGVQETQYF. In DNA, the CDR3 is TGTGCCAGCAGCTTAAGGGCCCCGGGGGTCCAAGAGACCCAGTACTTC. This chain joins TRBV7-8 and TRBJ2-5, with D possibly being TRBD2 (6 bases). Looked up from germline, CDR1 is SGHVS and CDR2 is FQNEAQ. Trimming removed 2 bases from V and 1 base from J, with 14 bases in between. The CDR3 is made up of 16 amino acids.

V and J are TRBV9 and TRBJ1-2, with 7 bases identical to TRBD1. The CDR3 covers 16 residues. CDR1 is SGDLS, CDR2 YYNGEE, per germline. Trimming cost V 3 bases and J 0 bases; bases outside gene matches: 8. The CDR3 bases are TGTGCCAGCAGCGCCGAGTGGGACAGAGCTAACTATGGCTACACCTTC. Translating it yields CASSAEWDRANYGYTF.

A single count supports this clone. This rearrangement joins TRBV2 to TRBJ2-2; D may be TRBD1 (6 bases). The CDR3 covers 17 residues. The V end was cut by 7 bases, the J end by 6 bases, with 24 bases between. Germline CDR1 reads SNHLY; CDR2 reads FYNNEI. Here the CDR3 DNA reads TGTGCCAGCAACCCAACCCCCACAGGGAGAATTGCCGGGGAGCTGTTTTTT. Amino acid sequence: CASNPTPTGRIAGELFF.

The chain joins TRBV5-8 to TRBJ2-3, with D possibly TRBD1 on 6 matching bases. V lost 2 bases and J lost 3, with 13 bases in between. CDR1 and CDR2 from the germline V gene are SGHTS and YDEGEE. The CDR3 sequence is 15 residues long. The CDR3 loop reads CASSFLGAETDTQYF. The CDR3 nucleotides are TGTGCCAGCAGCTTTTTGGGGGCAGAAACAGATACGCAGTATTTT. Full variable domain (outside the CDR3, taken from reference TRBV5-8 and TRBJ2-3): EAGVTQSPTHLIKTRGQQATLRCSPISGHTSVYWYQQALGLGLQFLLWYDEGEERNRGNFPPRFSGRQFPNYSSELNVNALELEDSALYLCASSFLGAETDTQYFGPGTRLTVL.

V is TRBV19 and J is TRBJ2-7, with 8 bases that match TRBD2. Looked up from germline, CDR1 is LNHDA and CDR2 is SQIVND (reference sequence). This CDR3 region has 13 residues. In DNA form, the CDR3 reads TGTTCTAACCCCGCCCCGGCTAGCGGGTGGAGGTACTTC. Residues: CSNPAPASGWRYF.

The gene calls are TRBV19 and TRBJ1-5; no clear D. The V end was cut by 0 bases, the J end by 3 bases, with 9 bases between. CDR3 size: 15 residues. CDR1 and CDR2 (germline): LNHDA, SQIVND (reference sequence). CDR3 DNA: TGTGCCAGTAGTATAGATGGGGAGGCCAATCAGCCCCAGCATTTT. This translates into CASSIDGEANQPQHF.

In this sample, this clone turned up a few times. V gene TRBV2 combines with J gene TRBJ1-5; 10 nucleotides align to TRBD1. Looked up from germline, CDR1 is SNHLY and CDR2 is FYNNEI. The CDR3 length is 14 residues. J gave up 7 bases and V 7 bases, and 7 bases lay outside the gene matches. CDR3 loop: CASKGGQGNQPQHF. The DNA of the CDR3 is TGTGCCAGCAAAGGGGGACAGGGGAACCAGCCCCAGCATTTT. The full variable domain, completed using reference TRBV2 and TRBJ1-5, is EPEVTQTPSHQVTQMGQEVILRCVPISNHLYFYWYRQILGQKVEFLVSFYNNEISEKSEIFDDQFSVERPDGSNFTLKIRSTKLEDSAMYFCASKGGQGNQPQHFGDGTRLSIL.

This clone was observed a few times. The V call is TRBV6-6, the J call TRBJ2-1, with 13 bases fitting TRBD2. V shed 2 bases, J shed 5 bases, and the junction held 3 bases outside the gene matches. The CDR3 sequence is 16 residues long. The germline V gene has CDR1 MNHNY and CDR2 SVGAGI (reference sequence). The CDR3 loop reads CASSYRLAGGNNEQFF. In nucleotides, the CDR3 is TGTGCCAGCAGTTACCGACTAGCGGGGGGTAACAATGAGCAGTTCTTC.

This chain uses TRBV27 with TRBJ1-1; 9 bases are shared with TRBD1. Germline CDR1 MNHEY, CDR2 SMNVEV (reference sequence). The ends lost 1 base at V and 0 bases at J; junction bases unmatched: 12. The CDR3 is 19 amino acids. CDR3 nucleotide sequence: TGTGCCAGCAGTTTATGGGCGGGACAGGGTTTGGGCATGAACACTGAAGCTTTCTTT. Translated, it gives CASSLWAGQGLGMNTEAFF.

In its sample, this clone was seen a few times. V usage is TRBV27 and J usage is TRBJ2-1; 10 bases are a match to TRBD1. There are 15 residues in the CDR3. Germline V gene lookup returns CDR1 MNHEY and CDR2 SMNVEV (reference sequence). The V gene end was trimmed by 6 bases and the J gene end by 4 bases; junction bases not matched to a gene: 6. The CDR3 nucleotides read TGTGCCAGCAGCTCCCCGGGACAGGGGTACAATGAGCAGTTCTTC. Translated: CASSSPGQGYNEQFF.

The chain has TRBV7-2 and TRBJ2-7; D perhaps matches TRBD2 (6 bases). Trimming left V 1 base short and J 6 bases short, with 10 bases between. This CDR3 is 13 amino acids long. Germline CDR1 reads SGHTA; CDR2 reads FQGNSA. The CDR3 DNA reads TGTGCCAGCAGCTTAGGTCTGGGGGGCGAGCAGTACTTC. It encodes CASSLGLGGEQYF.

V is TRBV6-1 and J is TRBJ1-2; the D gene is possibly TRBD1 (6 bases). The V gene lost 8 bases and the J gene lost 3 bases, with 10 bases spanning the gap. Germline V CDR1 and CDR2: MNHNS, SASEGT. This CDR3 has 12 residues. The CDR3 DNA is TGTGCCAGCGGATGGACAGACTATGGCTACACCTTC. Protein: CASGWTDYGYTF.

The chain employs TRBV7-9 and TRBJ1-4; tentative D call: TRBD1 (6 bases). V was shortened by 5 bases and J by 3 bases, with 13 bases between the two germline ends. The CDR3 length is 15 residues. Per germline, CDR1 SEHNR and CDR2 FQNEAQ (reference sequence). CDR3 nucleotide sequence: TGTGCCAGCAGCGGGCAGGGGACGGCTAATGAAAAACTGTTTTTT. It encodes CASSGQGTANEKLFF. Based on the CDR3 plus reference TRBV7-9 and TRBJ1-4, the full variable domain is DTGVSQNPRHKITKRGQNVTFRCDPISEHNRLYWYRQTLGQGPEFLTYFQNEAQLEKSRLLSDRFSAERPKGSFSTLEIQRTEQGDSAMYLCASSGQGTANEKLFFGSGTQLSVL.

The chain links TRBV7-9 to TRBJ2-5, with D possibly matching TRBD2 (7 bases). The CDR3 extends over 16 amino acids. Trimming removed 2 bases at V and 4 bases at J, with 17 bases between. Germline assignment: CDR1 SEHNR and CDR2 FQNEAQ (reference sequence). The CDR3 protein is CASSLLPMGGGETQYF. The CDR3 region has the DNA TGTGCCAGCAGCTTATTACCCATGGGAGGGGGAGAGACCCAGTACTTC.

The chain uses TRBV30 and TRBJ2-1, with 10 bases that match TRBD2. The CDR3 has 18 residues. With 1 base clipped from V and 7 bases from J, the junction kept 16 bases outside the gene matches. Germline CDR1 is GTSNPN and CDR2 is SVGIG (reference sequence). This chain's CDR3 is CAWSALLLAGAERNEQFF. CDR3 coding DNA: TGTGCCTGGAGTGCCCTCCTCCTAGCGGGAGCGGAGAGGAATGAGCAGTTCTTC. The full variable domain, in which reference TRBV30 and TRBJ2-1 provide the parts outside the CDR3, is SQTIHQWPATLVQPVGSPLSLECTVEGTSNPNLYWYRQAAGRGLQLLFYSVGIGQISSEVPQNLSASRPQDRQFILSSKKLLLSDSGFYLCAWSALLLAGAERNEQFFGPGTRLTVL.

The gene calls are TRBV5-4 and TRBJ2-7; a possible D gene is TRBD2 (6 bases). Looked up from germline, CDR1 is SGHNT and CDR2 is YYREEE (reference sequence). The germline V and J ends were trimmed by 4 bases and 0 bases, with 14 bases remaining between them. This CDR3 comprises 15 residues. For the CDR3, the DNA is TGTGCCAGCAGCGGGGACTCCATGAGCTCCTACGAGCAGTACTTC. This codes for CASSGDSMSSYEQYF.

The J gene is TRBJ2-1, the V gene TRBV6-4, with 10 positions matching TRBD2. After removal of 3 bases from V and 7 bases from J, the junction contained 9 bases not matched to a gene. Germline lookup yields CDR1 MRHNA and CDR2 SNTAGT. This CDR3 is built from 16 residues. For the CDR3, the DNA is TGTGCCAGCAGTGAAACAGCACTAGCGGGATGGAATGAGCAGTTCTTC. Its translation: CASSETALAGWNEQFF.

V is TRBV27 and J is TRBJ2-3; tentative D call: TRBD2 (7 bases). The CDR3 spans 15 residues. Germline assignment: CDR1 MNHEY and CDR2 SMNVEV (reference sequence). The V and J ends lost 6 bases and 2 bases respectively, with 15 bases between them. The CDR3 sequence is CASSLRGGITDTQYF. Here the CDR3 DNA reads TGTGCCAGCAGCCTTAGGGGGGGTATCACAGATACGCAGTATTTT.

The chain is built from TRBV29-1 and TRBJ2-1; D possibly corresponds to TRBD2 (6 bases). V lost 7 bases and J lost 6, with 19 bases in between. Germline V gene data show CDR1 as SQVTM and CDR2 as ANQGSEA. The CDR3 is made up of 14 amino acids. CDR3 in DNA: TGCAGCGGAAGAGCTGATTCGGGGGTCAATGAGCAGTTCTTC. It is translated as CSGRADSGVNEQFF.

The chain recombines TRBV11-2 with TRBJ2-3; D might be TRBD2 (5 bases). The CDR3 runs 14 residues. V lost 1 base to trimming and J lost 5 bases, with 10 bases between them. Germline V lookup: CDR1 SGHAT, CDR2 FQNNGV. The CDR3 nucleotides read TGTGCCAGCAGCTTAGTAAGCGGCAGAGATACGCAGTATTTT. This gives the protein CASSLVSGRDTQYF.

The chain is built from TRBV10-3 and TRBJ2-3; weak D call: TRBD2 (6 bases). Germline lookup yields CDR1 ENHRY and CDR2 SYGVKD. The CDR3 totals 13 residues. V was clipped by 11 bases and J by 4 bases, with 16 bases between them. CDR3 in DNA: TGTGCCGTCGGGAGTTGGAAAGCAGATACGCAGTATTTT. This translates into CAVGSWKADTQYF.

The chain employs TRBV10-3 and TRBJ2-1; a weak D match, TRBD2 (5 bases). CDR1 and CDR2 from the germline V gene are ENHRY and SYGVKD. The CDR3 is made up of 15 amino acids. Trimming cost V 4 bases and J 2 bases, with 12 bases left between them. The CDR3 is CAISAEGWAYNEQFF. The DNA of the CDR3 is TGTGCCATCAGTGCCGAGGGATGGGCCTACAATGAGCAGTTCTTC.

To note about this clone: One junction end does not reproduce the germline sequence, and a read error may be involved. The V gene is TRBV7-9, the J gene TRBJ2-7; no definite D call. Germline lookup yields CDR1 SEHNR and CDR2 FQNEAQ (reference sequence). CDR3 size: 12 residues. The CDR3: CSSSFSRSEQYF. The DNA of the CDR3 is TGTTCCAGCAGCTTCTCTCGTAGCGAGCAGTACTTC. The full variable domain, rest sourced from reference TRBV7-9 and TRBJ2-7, is DTGVSQNPRHKITKRGQNVTFRCDPISEHNRLYWYRQTLGQGPEFLTYFQNEAQLEKSRLLSDRFSAERPKGSFSTLEIQRTEQGDSAMYLCSSSFSRSEQYFGPGTRLTVT.

This chain joins TRBV4-2 and TRBJ1-4; D is perhaps TRBD1 (5 bases). Trimming took 1 base from V and 1 from J, leaving 13 bases between them. This CDR3 contains 17 residues. CDR1 is LGHNA, CDR2 YNFKEQ, per germline. CDR3 in amino acids: CASSQVVQRGTNEKLFF. The CDR3 DNA follows: TGTGCCAGCAGCCAAGTGGTGCAAAGGGGAACTAATGAAAAACTGTTTTTT.

A single count supports this clone. V usage is TRBV18 and J usage is TRBJ2-7; perhaps TRBD1 as D (6 bases). In germline, CDR1 is KGHSH, CDR2 LQKENI. The germline V and J ends were trimmed by 3 bases and 1 base, with 7 bases remaining between them. This CDR3 comprises 13 residues. The CDR3 nucleotides are TGTGCCAGCTCACCCCAGGGGTCCTACGAGCAGTACTTC. Protein sequence: CASSPQGSYEQYF.

This clone was counted once. The chain uses TRBV27 and TRBJ2-2; 14 nucleotides line up with TRBD2. CDR3 length equals 18 residues. V shed 2 bases and J 5 bases; nucleotides not matched to a gene: 7. Germline V gene lookup returns CDR1 MNHEY and CDR2 SMNVEV (reference sequence). The chain's CDR3 is CASSLSVGLAGDTGELFF. The CDR3 region has the DNA TGTGCCAGCAGTTTAAGTGTGGGACTAGCGGGAGATACCGGGGAGCTGTTTTTT.

The rearrangement uses TRBV9 and TRBJ1-2; perhaps TRBD1 as D (6 bases). CDR1 and CDR2 (germline): SGDLS, YYNGEE. The V end was cut by 4 bases, the J end by 8 bases, with 21 bases between. This CDR3 has 15 amino acids. Here the CDR3 reads CASSPRRDTGGGYTF. The DNA for the CDR3 is TGTGCCAGCAGCCCGCGCCGGGACACTGGGGGAGGCTACACCTTC. Combining the CDR3 with reference TRBV9 and TRBJ1-2 gives the whole variable domain DSGVTQTPKHLITATGQRVTLRCSPRSGDLSVYWYQQSLDQGLQFLIQYYNGEERAKGNILERFSAQQFPDLHSELNLSSLELGDSALYFCASSPRRDTGGGYTFGSGTRLTVV.

This clone appeared a few times. The chain recombines TRBV6-5 with TRBJ2-7, with TRBD2 identical over 8 bases. Germline trimming cut 2 bases from V and 6 bases from J; bases unmatched to any gene: 9. Germline V gene sequence: CDR1 MNHEY, CDR2 SVGAGI. This CDR3 is 15 amino acids long. The CDR3 loop is CASSYLTGGFSEQYF. Written as DNA, the CDR3 is TGTGCCAGCAGTTACCTTACGGGGGGGTTTTCCGAGCAGTACTTC.